The following is a T cell receptor (beta chain) sequence with its context. Additional DNA sequences in this sample encode the identical CDR3. These data are taken from a study of blood T cell repertoires in COVID-19. Turning to the study itself: T cells, B-cell-depleted T cells, or PBMCs provided the cDNA or gDNA that served as material.

Enrolled through a virtual design, the participants were between roughly 18 and 90 years of age and came from about two dozen US areas. CDR3 size: 14 residues. Per germline, CDR1 KGHSH and CDR2 LQKENI. Between the trimmed V and J ends, which lost 0 bases and 1 base, there was a span of 7 bases. Generated by immunoSEQ multiplex PCR, the TCRdb table keeps only in-frame clones and is missing some. The table records fewer than 250,000 clones, 80% to 90% of them present only once. The source material was PBMCs or T cells enriched from blood (not recorded which). The chain links TRBV18 to TRBJ2-7; perhaps TRBD1 as D (5 bases). The receptor comes from a man aged 25 to 45 in a cohort exposed to, infected with or recovered from COVID-19 (not recorded which). CDR3 sequence (DNA): TGTGCCAGCTCACCACCCGCAGGGTCCTACGAGCAGTACTTC. This gives the protein CASSPPAGSYEQYF.